The T cell receptor (beta chain) under discussion was sequenced for a study of cytomegalovirus exposure and HLA in healthy donors. Study context: The approximately 120 validation repertoires were reported in a later analysis to have been generated on the same platform as the roughly 670 first-cohort repertoires. Whole-study results and caveats: Investigators reported under 200 TCR beta chains as tied to cytomegalovirus. The classifier reportedly diagnosed cytomegalovirus status with high specificity and sensitivity.

For this clone: Its antigen is unidentified. At one of its ends the junction is not consistent with the germline gene, which may arise from a read error.

Profiling relied on immunoSEQ multiplex PCR, and the TCRdb table lists in-frame clones only, not all of them. The table lists about 130,000 clones, approximately 90% of them singletons. This TCR was recovered from a woman in her twenties or thirties in good health and CMV-seropositive. Source material: PBMCs.

The CDR3: CASSLQGTSEKLFF. DNA of the CDR3: TGTGCCAGCAGTTTGCAGGGGACTAGTGAAAAACTGTTTTTT. The chain carries TRBV27 and TRBJ1-4; weak D call: TRBD1 (6 bases). The length of the CDR3 is 14 residues. Germline V lookup: CDR1 MNHEY, CDR2 SMNVEV (reference sequence).